This TCR beta chain comes out of a study of cytomegalovirus exposure and HLA in healthy donors (dated by TCRdb to about 2017). As for the study more broadly: In an earlier analysis of under 750 of the donors, 276 Gb of sequence data and 117 million unique TCR beta sequences from about 179 million T cells were reported. An early release that covered some 640 HLA-typed donors contained approximately 300 gigabases of sequencing data and tens of millions of unique TCR sequences. Among the roughly 380 genotyped donors, about 83% belonged to the genetic ancestry cluster associated with self-reported Caucasian donors. The study was designed to test whether signatures of past pathogen exposure could be identified by cataloging public T cell receptors. The study profiled the T cell repertoires of hundreds of subjects by immunosequencing and related them to cytomegalovirus serostatus. In addition to the first cohort of 650 to 800 subjects, a separate validation cohort of approximately 110 different subjects was used. The study combined high-throughput TCR immunosequencing, statistical association of individual TCRs with disease status, and machine learning to predict cytomegalovirus infection status. In a later analysis, previously published TCR beta repertoires from roughly 710 donors were re-analyzed and high-resolution HLA genotyping was added so that TCR occurrence patterns could be studied. Rather than drawing on any new phenotypic data, the later analysis identified candidate immune exposures from TCR beta sequences and the way those sequences occurred across donors. In an earlier analysis of roughly 580 of the donors, high-throughput TCR beta sequencing was used to judge whether each TCR beta V gene segment behaved as functional or pseudogenic. Donor age, sex, ethnicity and CMV serostatus were compiled together with the repertoire data. Genome-wide SNP genotypes for about 55% of the roughly 670 donors were used in a later genetic analysis, which treated that subset as a discovery cohort. Every repertoire in the discovery cohort had been generated on one and the same sequencing platform. HLA typing covered class I and class II loci at four-digit resolution. Typing coverage differed by locus: A, B, C, DRB1 and DQB1 were typed in about 620-640 donors, DQA1 in about 500, DPA1 in 600 to 610, and DPB1 in 400 to 480. Because of strong linkage in the cohort, roughly five DR-DQ haplotypes were treated as single units for association and clustering. On average, roughly 250,000 unique TCR beta nucleotide sequences were sequenced per donor among a few hundred genotyped donors of the cohort, with roughly 18% of those sequences being non-productive.

As regards this clone: What antigen it recognizes has not been identified. Base qualities are not provided; no much larger clone lies one nucleotide away.

The method was the immunoSEQ multiplex PCR assay. For the multiplex PCR, a mixture combining 60 forward primers for TCR Vbeta segments and 13 reverse primers for TCR Jbeta segments was used. The CDR3 region of rearranged TCR beta genes was amplified from genomic DNA by a multiplex PCR assay. The Illumina HiSeq System was used to sequence the amplified TCR beta libraries as 87-base-pair reads. In the source study's methods: A later analysis tallied 75 million to 85 million unique TCR beta chains across the 650 to 750 repertoires, and approximately 9.9 million of those chains were shared by two or more donors. Raw reads were error-corrected and collapsed into unique sequences by a nearest-neighbor algorithm in which closely related sequences were merged to remove PCR and sequencing errors. CDR3 sequences were aligned to IMGT reference sequences to assign V, D and J gene segments. For a sequence to be retained, at least a six-nucleotide match to both a V gene segment and a J gene segment was required. A rearrangement was called productive if the CDR3 had no stop codons and remained in frame with V and J, and every other rearrangement was called non-productive. CDR3 was defined by IMGT convention, running from the second conserved V-encoded cysteine to the conserved J-encoded phenylalanine. The earlier analysis of approximately 590 of the donors excluded any sequence lacking an unambiguous match to a single V gene segment. In an earlier analysis of a few hundred of the donors, V segments were called functional above 56.7% productive rearrangements and were called segregating when the between-donor standard deviation exceeded 5%. To diagnose cytomegalovirus status from the catalog of TCR beta chain sequences, a statistical classification framework was built. In a later analysis, TCR nucleotide sequences were compared against IMGT/GENE-DB human TR gene sequences so that V and J genes could be assigned. In a later analysis, CDR3 sequences and most-parsimonious VDJ recombination scenarios were assigned using the TCRdist pipeline. A later analysis defined each TCR beta chain by its CDR3 amino acid sequence plus V-gene family, and excluded reads lacking a unique V-gene family. A later analysis removed over 500 highly shared, low-generation-probability nucleotide sequences to deal with suspected cross-contamination and a sequencing artifact. In a later analysis, a clonal expansion index for each public chain was calculated from normalized within-repertoire ranks of inferred template counts. A later analysis computed generation probabilities with a VDJ recombination model fitted to out-of-frame rearrangements, and checked the results against IGoR. In a later analysis, TCR-TCR, TCR-HLA and TCR-CMV co-occurrence was scored with hypergeometric tests, and a repertoire-size bias correction was applied to TCR pairs. In a later analysis, false discovery rates were estimated by permuting HLA or CMV assignments 20 times. In a later analysis, co-occurring TCRs were grouped with DBSCAN, and TCRdist sequence similarity was added when clustering was performed within HLA-allele-positive subsets. For co-occurrence clustering, repertoires with fewer than 30,000 or more than 120,000 public chains were excluded, along with a handful of repertoires with anomalous nucleotide sharing. TCRdb re-hosts the immuneACCESS table, in-frame sequences only. Its copies lack some clones; in the studies checked, an unresolved V gene accounts for under half of them, and the cause for the rest is not known. That table gives V, J and clone size, and the DNA gave D and trimming. This sample gives around 150,000 clones in total; just under 80% of them show up just once. The ten largest clones represent 1.3% of the sample.

General conclusions and limits of the study: A further reported finding was that TCR beta sequences accurately predicted the HLA-A and HLA-B alleles for most subjects in the first cohort. The classifier was reported to diagnose cytomegalovirus status with high specificity and sensitivity in both the original cohort and the validation cohort. In a later analysis, several top co-occurrence clusters were reported to appear linked to parvovirus B19, influenza, CMV and Epstein-Barr virus. Because HLA typing was missing for some donors at each locus, association tests included only the typed subset. The presence/absence analyses assumed that sequencing depth was roughly uniform across donors, and that assumption may not be true. While some public TCRs were present in many individuals, most TCR sequences turned up only very rarely across donors. In this cohort, only TCR beta chains were sequenced, and detectable features were limited by the absence of alpha or paired-chain data. A group of highly shared sequence variants was considered likely to be a technical artifact of the sequencing pipeline. CMV serostatus was the only immune exposure information available for the cohort. V-gene and J-gene trimming of TCR beta chains was associated with a missense DCLRE1C variant in a later genetic analysis, and the association was replicated in an independent cohort. According to a later analysis, most CMV-associated TCR beta chains appeared to be HLA-restricted, and the HLA associations seemed to be driven largely by CMV exposure. A later analysis found that HLA-associated TCR beta chains were more clonally expanded and had lower generation probabilities than equally common non-associated chains. Correlated functional status among segregating V segments might be attributable to linkage disequilibrium, but an unknown experimental factor could not be ruled out. In vitro tests confirmed that a few of the cytomegalovirus-associated TCR beta chains recognize cytomegalovirus antigens. In an earlier analysis of several hundred of the donors, most TCR beta V segments were observed in productive rearrangements about 90% or about 30% of the time, broadly matching IMGT annotations. A later analysis associated about 17,000 TCR beta sequences with specific HLA alleles at a false discovery rate of 0.05. The study listed over 150 TCR beta chains as associated with cytomegalovirus. The authors suggested that the approach could potentially be generalized to other disease states and immunological phenotypes. About 17 rarely observed V segments, including chromosome 9 orphons, were excluded from the earlier analysis of several hundred of the donors because counts were too low. Compared with the roughly 600-donor mean, donors in an Asian-associated ancestry cluster had fewer N-insertions in productive TCRs, according to a later genetic analysis. Strong co-occurrence of HLA alleles, especially DR and DQ, made assigning TCR associations to individual alleles difficult. According to a later analysis, TCR association rates differed among HLA loci, with DRB1 alleles showing the most associated TCRs and HLA-C alleles showing the fewest.

The cohort consisted of 650 to 850 healthy bone marrow donors. At the time of sampling, every cohort member was nominally healthy, though immune exposures that went unrecorded were likely present. The donor tested CMV seronegative, placing the donor among the 350 or so seronegative members of the cohort. Every donor gave a peripheral blood sample, and the peripheral blood mononuclear cells from that sample were used for TCR beta sequencing. The Qiagen DNeasy Blood Extraction Kit was used to extract genomic DNA from the blood cell samples. The clonotype originates from a woman in her forties or fifties in good health and CMV-seronegative. Input material: PBMCs.

Here the CDR3 is given as CASSFPSFGEGKDGYTF. The sequence in DNA is TGTGCCAGCAGCTTCCCGTCCTTTGGCGAGGGAAAGGATGGCTACACCTTC. The V and J genes are TRBV7-2 and TRBJ1-2, with no reliable assignment of the D segment. A distance of 23 bases separates the germline ends of V and J, which lose 3 bases and 6 bases respectively. The germline V gene gives CDR1 as SGHTA and CDR2 as FQGNSA. Its CDR3 holds 17 amino acids, cysteine through phenylalanine. Left in the record is the CDR3 DNA by itself, 51 bases read in frame from the first base.